The rows below give T cell receptor beta chains drawn from one sample of a study of spatial heterogeneity in lung cancer. Each CDR3 protein gets one entry after TCRdb re-called the 5' RACE reads with MiXCR. Of about 85,000 distinct CDR3 sequences listed, 15% to 20% are singletons. The starting material was PBMCs, obtained at surgery. The receptor source for this set is a male donor with early-stage non-small cell lung cancer. The CDR3 runs from the conserved cysteine through the conserved F or W. A D gene is named only where the DNA matches it firmly. The listing skips clone size in some rows; elsewhere it reads once, few, many or a size class.

size	D	length	V	J	DNA	CDR3
.	.	11	TRBV30	TRBJ1-1	TGTGCCTGGAGTTTCCTTACCTTAGCTTTCTTT	CAWSFLTLAFF
few	TRBD2	13	TRBV6-6	TRBJ2-1	TGTGCCAGCAGTTTCGCGGGACTAGCGGAGCAGTTCTTC	CASSFAGLAEQFF
few	TRBD2	14	TRBV28	TRBJ2-7	TGTGCCAGCAGTTTCGGCGGGAGGGCCTACGAGCAGTACTTC	CASSFGGRAYEQYF
few	TRBD1	17	TRBV10-3	TRBJ1-6	TGTGCCATCAGTGAGTCTCCCCCGGGACCAGGGGGTTCACCCCTCCACTTT	CAISESPPGPGGSPLHF
many	.	13	TRBV14	TRBJ1-5	TGTGCCAGCAGCCGGGGTCCAAATCAGCCCCAGCATTTT	CASSRGPNQPQHF
few	.	13	TRBV11-2	TRBJ2-3	TGTGCCAGCATCCCCCAGGGGACAGATACGCAGTATTTT	CASIPQGTDTQYF
many	TRBD1	13	TRBV20-1	TRBJ1-5	TGCAGTGTCAGGGAGGGGGCGGATCAGCCCCAGCATTTT	CSVREGADQPQHF
once	.	14	TRBV11-3	TRBJ2-5	TGTGCCAGCAGCTTAGTGGCCAGCATGGAGACCCAGTACTTC	CASSLVASMETQYF
few	.	15	TRBV19	TRBJ2-7	TGTGCCAGTAGTATTGGACTTAGAAGCTCCTACGAGCAGTACTTC	CASSIGLRSSYEQYF
many	TRBD2	15	TRBV20-1	TRBJ2-5	TGCAGTGCTAGAAAAGCTAGCGGGATTGGGGAGACCCAGTACTTC	CSARKASGIGETQYF
.	TRBD1	15	TRBV2	TRBJ1-1	TGTGCCAGCAGTGAGCGACAGGGTATAGGAACTGAAGCTTTCTTT	CASSERQGIGTEAFF
few	.	14	TRBV5-5	TRBJ2-7	TGTGCCAGCAGCTTGCGATTAGGGTTGAACGAGCAGTACTTC	CASSLRLGLNEQYF
many	TRBD1	15	TRBV20-1	TRBJ2-5	TGCAGTGCTAGACCCGCGGGACAGGGGGAGGCGACCCAGTACTTC	CSARPAGQGEATQYF
.	.	14	TRBV9	TRBJ2-5	TGTGCCAGCAGCGTAGGGGGAGACCAAGAGACCCAGTACTTC	CASSVGGDQETQYF
.	.	15	TRBV4-3	TRBJ2-7	TGCGCCAGCAGCCAAGCCGGACTACCCGGGTACGAGCAGTACTTC	CASSQAGLPGYEQYF
.	.	15	TRBV20-1	TRBJ2-7	TGCAGTGCTAGGGAACAACACAGGAGCTCCTACGAGCAGTACTTC	CSAREQHRSSYEQYF
few	TRBD2	16	TRBV5-1	TRBJ2-2	TGCGCCAGCAGCCCCCTGGGACTAACCGGTACCGGGGAGCTGTTTTTT	CASSPLGLTGTGELFF